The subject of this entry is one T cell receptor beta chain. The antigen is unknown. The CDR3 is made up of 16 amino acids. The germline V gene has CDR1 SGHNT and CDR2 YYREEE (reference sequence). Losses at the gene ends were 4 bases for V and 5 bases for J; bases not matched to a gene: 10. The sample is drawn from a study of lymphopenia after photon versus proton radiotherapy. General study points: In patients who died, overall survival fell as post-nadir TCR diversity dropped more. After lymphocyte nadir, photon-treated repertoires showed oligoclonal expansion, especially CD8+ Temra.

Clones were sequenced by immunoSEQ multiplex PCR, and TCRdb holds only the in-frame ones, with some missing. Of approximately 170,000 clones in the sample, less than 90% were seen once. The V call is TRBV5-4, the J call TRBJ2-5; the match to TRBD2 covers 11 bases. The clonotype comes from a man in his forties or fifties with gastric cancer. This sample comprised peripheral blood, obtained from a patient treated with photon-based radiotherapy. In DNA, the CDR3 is TGTGCCAGCAGCCGGGGGCTAGCGGGAGGAGATGAGACCCAGTACTTC. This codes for CASSRGLAGGDETQYF.